This entry is about one T cell receptor (beta chain). V dropped 3 bases and J dropped 2 bases, with 17 bases sitting between them. CDR1 and CDR2 (germline): SGDLS, YYNGEE. The CDR3 length is 16 residues. This entry belongs to a study of blood T cell repertoires in COVID-19. Study summary: Spain, Italy and the United States supplied samples that represented acute and convalescent COVID-19. PBMCs, B-cell-depleted T cells, or T cells were the source of the cDNA or gDNA that made up the material.

Original processing notes: It was from reference gene primer amplification that nucleated cell counts were estimated. Generated by immunoSEQ multiplex PCR, the TCRdb table keeps only in-frame clones and is missing some. The V and J calls and clone size come from that table; D and trimming were worked out from the DNA. The sample lists fewer than 75,000 clones; more than 70% were seen once. The source material was peripheral blood. The genes are TRBV9 and TRBJ1-1; weak D call: TRBD1 (5 bases). This receptor was identified in a man in his fifties or sixties with active COVID-19. The CDR3 spells CASSALGLRTNTEAFF. CDR3 in DNA: TGTGCCAGCAGCGCCCTGGGGCTCAGGACCAACACTGAAGCTTTCTTT.